These 20 T cell receptor beta chains originate from one sample sequenced in a study of blood T cell repertoires in COVID-19. Clones were read by immunoSEQ multiplex PCR, and TCRdb kept only the in-frame ones, dropping some. The sample records approximately 220,000 clones, roughly 80% being singletons. Material for sequencing was peripheral blood. The receptors derive from a woman aged 80 or over with acute or convalescent COVID-19.

The genes are TRBV28 and TRBJ2-3; weak D call: TRBD2 (6 bases). Germline values: CDR1 MDHEN, CDR2 SYDVKM. V shed 3 bases and J shed 2 bases, with 9 bases lying between them. CDR3 size: 14 residues. In DNA form, the CDR3 reads TGTGCCAGCAGTTTTACGGGAGACACAGATACGCAGTATTTT. This codes for CASSFTGDTDTQYF.

This sequence joins TRBV14 and TRBJ1-5; D is undetermined. The germline V gene has CDR1 SGHDN and CDR2 FVKESK. The CDR3 extends over 13 amino acids. The germline V and J ends were trimmed by 6 bases and 4 bases, with 10 bases remaining between them. CDR3: CASSRGANQPQHF. CDR3 DNA: TGTGCCAGCAGTCGCGGAGCGAATCAGCCCCAGCATTTT.

The chain is built from TRBV29-1 and TRBJ1-3; D possibly corresponds to TRBD1 (5 bases). This CDR3 comprises 14 residues. The V end lost 6 bases, the J end lost 4 bases, and 16 bases lay between the germline ends. Germline lookup yields CDR1 SQVTM and CDR2 ANQGSEA. In nucleotides, the CDR3 is TGCAGCGTGCTGGAAGGGGCGAGGGGAAACACCATATATTTT. Translated, it gives CSVLEGARGNTIYF.

This chain joins TRBV27 and TRBJ2-1; D perhaps matches TRBD2 (5 bases). The germline CDR1 and CDR2 sequences are MNHEY and SMNVEV (reference sequence). The CDR3 runs to 15 residues. The V gene lost 10 bases and the J gene lost 7 bases, with 23 bases spanning the gap. CDR3 loop: CAIRLRRREVNEQFF. The CDR3 coding sequence is TGTGCCATACGACTTCGGAGGCGAGAGGTAAATGAGCAGTTCTTC.

Here the CDR3 DNA reads TGTGCCAGTAGTATCCCAGGGGTAGCCAAAAACATTCAGTACTTC. As protein: CASSIPGVAKNIQYF. The V call is TRBV19, the J call TRBJ2-4; TRBD1 might be the D (6 bases). The CDR3 sequence is 15 residues long. V was trimmed by 3 bases and J by 0 bases, leaving 9 bases between them. Germline V CDR1 and CDR2: LNHDA, SQIVND (reference sequence).

The chain uses TRBV28 and TRBJ1-1; the match to TRBD1 covers 7 bases. The V gene's germline CDR1 is MDHEN and CDR2 SYDVKM. The J segment lost 1 base and the V segment lost 6 bases, leaving 8 bases of the junction unmatched. The CDR3 has 15 residues. This chain's CDR3 is CASRWKGQPNTEAFF. The CDR3 DNA reads TGTGCCAGCAGGTGGAAGGGACAGCCGAACACTGAAGCTTTCTTT.

The chain is built from TRBV27 and TRBJ2-7; D unresolved. Trimming cost V 6 bases and J 4 bases, with 13 bases left between them. The CDR3 is 13 residues long. Germline CDR1 is MNHEY and CDR2 is SMNVEV (reference sequence). The CDR3 DNA reads TGTGCCAGCAGACGGAACGGGTATTACGAGCAGTACTTC. It codes for CASRRNGYYEQYF.

The genes are TRBV19 and TRBJ2-5; D might be TRBD1 (6 bases). V shed 5 bases and J shed 4 bases, with 8 bases lying between them. The CDR3 is 12 residues long. Germline-derived CDR1 and CDR2 are LNHDA and SQIVND (reference sequence). The DNA for the CDR3 is TGTGCCAGTAGTCGAGGGGGAGAGACCCAGTACTTC. This gives the protein CASSRGGETQYF.

This sequence joins TRBV29-1 and TRBJ2-3; D perhaps matches TRBD2 (5 bases). The CDR3 runs to 13 residues. The germline V gene encodes CDR1 SQVTM and CDR2 ANQGSEA. The CDR3 DNA reads TGCAGTTGCGCCGGGGTGATCACAGATACGCAGTATTTT. Translated, it gives CSCAGVITDTQYF.

This clone was counted once. The chain combines TRBV19 with TRBJ1-5; D not certain. Germline V gene sequence: CDR1 LNHDA, CDR2 SQIVND (reference sequence). The CDR3 extends over 16 amino acids. V was cut by 1 base and J by 0 bases, with 10 bases left in between. The CDR3 spells CASSIGSGYSNQPQHF. The CDR3, as DNA: TGTGCCAGTAGTATAGGTTCGGGGTATAGCAATCAGCCCCAGCATTTT.

The J gene is TRBJ2-7, the V gene TRBV5-1; 7 bases map to TRBD1. Trimming cost V 6 bases and J 1 base; bases outside gene matches: 4. CDR1 and CDR2 (germline): SGHRS, YFSETQ. The CDR3 covers 13 residues. CDR3 DNA sequence: TGCGCCAGCAAACAGGGGACATCCTACGAGCAGTACTTC. Its translation: CASKQGTSYEQYF.

This clone was counted once. This chain links TRBV7-2 with TRBJ2-3; tentatively, D is TRBD2 (5 bases). The CDR3 is 13 residues long. V shed 5 bases and J shed 6 bases, with 12 bases lying between them. CDR1 and CDR2 from the germline V gene are SGHTA and FQGNSA. The CDR3 bases are TGTGCCAGCAGCCCGAGGGAACTTGATACGCAGTATTTT. Protein product: CASSPRELDTQYF.

The V and J genes are TRBV30 and TRBJ1-1, with a tentative D call TRBD1 (5 bases). The V and J ends lost 1 base and 6 bases respectively, with 12 bases between them. Germline V gene lookup returns CDR1 GTSNPN and CDR2 SVGIG (reference sequence). The length of the CDR3 is 13 residues. CDR3 in amino acids: CAWSARGVAEAFF. CDR3 sequence (DNA): TGTGCCTGGAGTGCTCGGGGGGTTGCTGAAGCTTTCTTT.

About this clone itself: In the same sample, other DNA sequences code for this CDR3. The genes are TRBV2 and TRBJ2-7; unclear D gene. Trimming removed 5 bases at V and 2 bases at J, with 4 bases between. From germline, CDR1 is SNHLY and CDR2 FYNNEI. This CDR3 has 11 residues. In DNA, the CDR3 is TGTGCCAGCAGTCCGGCCTACGAGCAGTACTTC. Protein: CASSPAYEQYF. The entire variable domain, with the rest obtained from reference TRBV2 and TRBJ2-7, is as follows: EPEVTQTPSHQVTQMGQEVILRCVPISNHLYFYWYRQILGQKVEFLVSFYNNEISEKSEIFDDQFSVERPDGSNFTLKIRSTKLEDSAMYFCASSPAYEQYFGPGTRLTVT.

The chain is built from TRBV28 and TRBJ1-5; 7 bases are shared with TRBD1. Germline V gene data show CDR1 as MDHEN and CDR2 as SYDVKM. This CDR3 comprises 16 residues. The trim removed 4 bases at V and 0 bases at J, leaving 6 bases unmatched. CDR3 sequence: CASSSGTVYSNQPQHF. Here the CDR3 DNA reads TGTGCCAGCAGTTCAGGGACAGTTTATAGCAATCAGCCCCAGCATTTT.

The chain employs TRBV6-6 and TRBJ1-6; TRBD1 matches at 9 bases. Trimming removed 2 bases from V and 7 bases from J; junction bases left unmatched: 6. The CDR3 contains 16 residues. Germline V CDR1 and CDR2: MNHNY, SVGAGI (reference sequence). The DNA of the CDR3 is TGTGCCAGCAGTTACCCAGGACAGGGGCAAAATTCACCCCTCCACTTT. It codes for CASSYPGQGQNSPLHF.

The table lists this clone with a count of one. The rearrangement joins TRBV5-1 to TRBJ1-6; D ambiguous. This CDR3 has 14 residues. Trimming removed 3 bases from V and 5 bases from J, with 9 bases in between. Per the germline V gene, CDR1 is SGHRS and CDR2 is YFSETQ. The CDR3 reads CASSSSIDNSPLHF. The CDR3 nucleotides are TGCGCCAGCAGCTCGAGTATAGATAATTCACCCCTCCACTTT.

The V gene is TRBV3-1 (or the pseudogene TRBV3-2), the J gene TRBJ2-7; the D gene is possibly TRBD1 (6 bases). The CDR3 runs to 13 residues. Germline V gives CDR1 LGHDT, CDR2 YNNKEL (reference sequence). The V and J ends lost 4 bases and 4 bases respectively, with 11 bases between them. The CDR3 loop reads CASSPRTDYEQYF. The CDR3 bases are TGTGCCAGCAGCCCACGGACAGATTACGAGCAGTACTTC.

The V gene is TRBV10-3, the J gene TRBJ2-1; TRBD2 is a possible D gene (5 bases). From germline, CDR1 is ENHRY and CDR2 SYGVKD. Trimming stripped 3 bases from V and 9 bases from J, with 15 bases between. The CDR3 spans 14 residues. DNA of the CDR3: TGTGCCATCAGTGACCTAGCTGGCGATACTGAGCAGTTCTTC. It is translated as CAISDLAGDTEQFF.

The chain employs TRBV5-1 and TRBJ1-5; TRBD1 is a possible D gene (5 bases). The CDR3 covers 14 residues. V was clipped by 5 bases and J by 5 bases, with 14 bases between them. CDR1 and CDR2 from the germline V gene are SGHRS and YFSETQ. The CDR3: CASRPGVADQPQHF. Here the CDR3 DNA reads TGCGCCAGCAGGCCGGGGGTTGCGGATCAGCCCCAGCATTTT.